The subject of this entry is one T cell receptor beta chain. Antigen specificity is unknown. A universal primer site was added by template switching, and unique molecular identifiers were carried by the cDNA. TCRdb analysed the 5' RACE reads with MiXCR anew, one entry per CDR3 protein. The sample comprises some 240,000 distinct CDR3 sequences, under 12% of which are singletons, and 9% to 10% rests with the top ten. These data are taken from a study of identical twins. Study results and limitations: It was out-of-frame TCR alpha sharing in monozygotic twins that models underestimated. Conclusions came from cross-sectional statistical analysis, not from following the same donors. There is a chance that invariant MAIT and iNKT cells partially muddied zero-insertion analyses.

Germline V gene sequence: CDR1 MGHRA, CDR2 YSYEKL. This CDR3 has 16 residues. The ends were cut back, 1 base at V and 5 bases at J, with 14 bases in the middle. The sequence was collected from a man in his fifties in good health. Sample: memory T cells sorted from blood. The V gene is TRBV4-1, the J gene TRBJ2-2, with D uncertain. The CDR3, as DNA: TGCGCCAGCAGCCAAGTAATTTTGACTGGGACCGGGGAGCTGTTTTTT. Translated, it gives CASSQVILTGTGELFF.